This paragraph covers one T cell receptor beta chain sequence. The sample comes from a study of blood T cell repertoires in COVID-19. Germline CDR1 and CDR2: SGHDT and YYEEEE. The CDR3 runs to 16 residues. Trimming left V 3 bases short and J 6 bases short, with 19 bases between. Original data processing: Scientists estimated how many nucleated cells there were by amplifying reference gene primers. Assay: immunoSEQ multiplex PCR; the TCRdb copy retains only in-frame clones and omits some. V and J calls and clone size come straight from that table; D and trimming were deduced from the DNA. The table shows just over 300,000 clones, with 70% to 90% occurring only once.

The chain has TRBV5-6 and TRBJ2-4; tentative D call: TRBD1 (5 bases). Specimen: PBMCs or T cells enriched from blood (not recorded which). The TCR comes from a man aged 25 to 40 who had recovered from COVID-19. This CDR3 is CASSSWGRLIGNIQYF. The CDR3 bases are TGTGCCAGCAGCTCCTGGGGCAGGTTGATAGGAAACATTCAGTACTTC. Full variable domain (outside the CDR3, taken from reference TRBV5-6 and TRBJ2-4): DAGVTQSPTHLIKTRGQQVTLRCSPKSGHDTVSWYQQALGQGPQFIFQYYEEEERQRGNFPDRFSGHQFPNYSSELNVNALLLGDSALYLCASSSWGRLIGNIQYFGAGTRLSVL.